One sample yielded the 7 T cell receptor beta chains listed below, sequenced in a study of control samples from healthy donors and cancer patients. TCRdb keeps only in-frame clones here, not all; method: immunoSEQ multiplex PCR. The data show roughly 41,000 clones, roughly 94% seen once. The sample taken for sequencing was blood. The receptors stem from a man aged 55 to 70 in good health.

This rearrangement joins TRBV19 to TRBJ1-2, with a tentative D call TRBD1 (5 bases). The CDR3 totals 15 residues. Germline V CDR1 and CDR2: LNHDA, SQIVND (reference sequence). V was cut by 3 bases and J by 4 bases, with 15 bases left in between. CDR3 in amino acids: CASSIPGRVLYGYTF. The CDR3 DNA sequence: TGTGCCAGTAGTATCCCTGGCAGGGTCCTCTATGGCTACACCTTC.

The genes are TRBV11-2 and TRBJ1-5, with no clear D. V lost 1 base to trimming and J lost 7 bases, with 8 bases between them. This CDR3 region has 13 residues. Germline assignment: CDR1 SGHAT and CDR2 FQNNGV. CDR3 amino acids: CASSLVHGQPQHF. DNA of the CDR3: TGTGCCAGCAGCTTAGTTCATGGCCAGCCCCAGCATTTT.

This clone has a single count. The rearrangement uses TRBV27 and TRBJ2-1; TRBD2 agrees at 16 bases. Germline V gene data show CDR1 as MNHEY and CDR2 as SMNVEV (reference sequence). With 4 bases clipped from V and 3 bases from J, the junction kept 6 bases outside the gene matches. CDR3 length equals 18 residues. As DNA, the CDR3 is TGTGCCAGCAGTTCGGGGACTAGCGGGAGGGGGGTCTACAATGAGCAGTTCTTC. Residues: CASSSGTSGRGVYNEQFF.

A single count supports this clone. V and J are TRBV25-1 and TRBJ1-2, with a weak D call TRBD1 (6 bases). Between the trimmed V and J ends, which lost 8 bases and 8 bases, there was a span of 15 bases. Germline V gene sequence: CDR1 MGHDK, CDR2 SYGVNS. The CDR3 sequence is 12 residues long. In DNA, the CDR3 is TGTGCCAGCGGGGAGGGAAGGGGGGGCTACACCTTC. Translated, it gives CASGEGRGGYTF.

This sequence joins TRBV3-1 (or the pseudogene TRBV3-2) and TRBJ2-7; D uncertain. CDR3 length: 13 residues. Germline CDR1 reads LGHDT; CDR2 reads YNNKEL (reference sequence). V was pared by 0 bases and J by 8 bases, with 11 bases between. The CDR3 DNA reads as TGTGCCAGCAGCCAAGATCCATTACCGAAGCAGTACTTC. This gives the protein CASSQDPLPKQYF.

This sequence joins TRBV30 and TRBJ1-4; D unclear. The germline V gene has CDR1 GTSNPN and CDR2 SVGIG (reference sequence). The ends were cut back, 1 base at V and 7 bases at J, with 10 bases in the middle. The CDR3 has 13 residues. CDR3 in amino acids: CAWSGLLGEKLFF. In DNA form, the CDR3 reads TGTGCCTGGAGTGGTCTGTTAGGTGAAAAACTGTTTTTT.

The chain carries TRBV3-1 (or the pseudogene TRBV3-2) and TRBJ2-2; D possibly corresponds to TRBD1 (6 bases). The V end was cut by 8 bases, the J end by 2 bases, with 15 bases between. CDR1 LGHDT and CDR2 YNNKEL come from the germline V gene (reference sequence). The CDR3 sequence is 15 residues long. The CDR3 region is CASEDGTPNTGELFF. The CDR3 nucleotides are TGTGCCAGCGAGGATGGGACACCAAACACCGGGGAGCTGTTTTTT.